This T cell receptor (beta chain) came from a study of CD8 T cells in Susac syndrome. An amount of RNA that ranged from roughly 0.45 to 1 ug was reverse transcribed with random hexamers. MiXCR, run by TCRdb on the immunoSEQ multiplex PCR reads, gives a single entry per CDR3 protein. The profile covers a few hundred thousand distinct CDR3 sequences, with about 94% appearing a single time and under 0.2% taken by the ten largest. Overall study findings and caveats: Within Susac syndrome CD4+ T cell repertoires, clonal expansion was not evident.

Only one count was recorded for this clonotype. The antigen is undetermined. The V gene lost 4 bases and the J gene lost 2 bases, with 15 bases spanning the gap. Germline V gene sequence: CDR1 SGHRS, CDR2 YFSETQ. The CDR3 consists of 15 residues. The receptor comes from a human donor with Susac syndrome. This chain connects TRBV5-1 to TRBJ2-5; tentatively, D is TRBD2 (5 bases). The sample taken for sequencing was CD4+ T cells from PBMCs. This CDR3 reads CASSPVLKRQETQYF. CDR3 nucleotides: TGCGCCAGCAGCCCGGTTTTGAAGCGGCAAGAGACCCAGTACTTC. Using reference TRBV5-1 and TRBJ2-5 for the parts outside the CDR3, the full variable domain is KAGVTQTPRYLIKTRGQQVTLSCSPISGHRSVSWYQQTPGQGLQFLFEYFSETQRNKGNFPGRFSGRQFSNSRSEMNVSTLELGDSALYLCASSPVLKRQETQYFGPGTRLLVL.